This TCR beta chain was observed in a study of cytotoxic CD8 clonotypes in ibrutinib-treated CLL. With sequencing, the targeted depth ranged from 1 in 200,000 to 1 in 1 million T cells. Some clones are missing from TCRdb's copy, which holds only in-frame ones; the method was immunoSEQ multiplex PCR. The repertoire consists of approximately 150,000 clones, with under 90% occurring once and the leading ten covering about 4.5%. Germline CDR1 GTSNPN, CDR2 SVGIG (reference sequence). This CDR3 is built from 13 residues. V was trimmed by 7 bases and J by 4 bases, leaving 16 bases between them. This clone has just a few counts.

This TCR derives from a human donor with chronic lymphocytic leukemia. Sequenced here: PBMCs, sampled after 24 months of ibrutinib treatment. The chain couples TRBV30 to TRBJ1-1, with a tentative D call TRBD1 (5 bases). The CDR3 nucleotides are TGTGCCTACCTACAGGTGAGGGGCACTGAAGCTTTCTTT. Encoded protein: CAYLQVRGTEAFF.